This TCR beta chain was sequenced for a study of control samples from healthy donors and cancer patients (dated by TCRdb to 2020 to 2022). The CDR3, from cysteine to phenylalanine, totals 15 residues. The DNA shown is the 45-base CDR3, in frame from base 1. Compared with germline, V lacks 3 bases and J lacks 0 bases; bases without a gene match: 2. Taken from the germline V gene, the CDR1 and CDR2 loops are MDHEN and SYDVKM. To note about this clone: Its antigen is unknown. One base away there is no much larger clone; base qualities are not given.

Libraries were made using the immunoSEQ multiplex PCR assay. The immuneACCESS repertoire file appears here via TCRdb, limited to in-frame rearrangements. These files lack a portion of the clones; in checked studies, under half of the deficit traces to unresolved V genes, and the cause of the others is not known. This sample lists roughly 130,000 clones; 88% were detected once. The ten largest clones add up to approximately 3.2% of the sample. The sequence joins TRBV28 to TRBJ1-3; a stretch of 7 junction bases matches TRBD1. Input material: blood. The sequence was collected from a man between 50 and 59 years old in good health. The DNA sequence reads TGTGCCAGCAGTTTCAGGGGGTTCTCTGGAAACACCATATATTTT. The encoded protein is CASSFRGFSGNTIYF. The CDR3, completed at both ends by the reference TRBV28 and TRBJ1-3 genes, gives the full variable domain DVKVTQSSRYLVKRTGEKVFLECVQDMDHENMFWYRQDPGLGLRLIYFSYDVKMKEKGDIPEGYSVSREKKERFSLILESASTNQTSMYLCASSFRGFSGNTIYFGEGSWLTVV.